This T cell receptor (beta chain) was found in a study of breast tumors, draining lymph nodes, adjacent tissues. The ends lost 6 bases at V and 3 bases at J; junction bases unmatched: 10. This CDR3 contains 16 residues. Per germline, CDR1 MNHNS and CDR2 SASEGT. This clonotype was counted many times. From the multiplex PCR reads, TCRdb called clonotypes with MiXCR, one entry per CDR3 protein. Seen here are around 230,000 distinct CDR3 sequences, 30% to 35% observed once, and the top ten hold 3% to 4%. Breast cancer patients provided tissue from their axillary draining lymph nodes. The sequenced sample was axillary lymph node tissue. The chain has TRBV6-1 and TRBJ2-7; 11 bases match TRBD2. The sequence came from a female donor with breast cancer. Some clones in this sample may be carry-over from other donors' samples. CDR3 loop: CASSVGLAGGGYEQYF. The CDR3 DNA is TGTGCCAGCAGCGTGGGCCTAGCGGGAGGAGGCTACGAGCAGTACTTC.